These 30 T cell receptor beta chains were all obtained from the same sample, sequenced in a study of blood T cell repertoires in COVID-19. TCRdb's copy holds only in-frame clones and misses some; the assay was immunoSEQ multiplex PCR. This table has around 150,000 clones, approximately 80% appearing once. Input material: peripheral blood. The receptors were sampled from a woman older than 75 with active or convalescent COVID-19.

J is TRBJ1-4 and V is TRBV5-1; 7 bases agree with TRBD1. Germline V gene data show CDR1 as SGHRS and CDR2 as YFSETQ. Trimming removed 3 bases from V and 7 bases from J; junction bases left unmatched: 9. The CDR3 has 15 amino acids. The CDR3 sequence: CASSSRQGMSEKLFF. CDR3 sequence (DNA): TGCGCCAGCAGCTCCAGACAGGGCATGAGTGAAAAACTGTTTTTT. Looking up the rest from reference TRBV5-1 and TRBJ1-4 gives the full variable domain: KAGVTQTPRYLIKTRGQQVTLSCSPISGHRSVSWYQQTPGQGLQFLFEYFSETQRNKGNFPGRFSGRQFSNSRSEMNVSTLELGDSALYLCASSSRQGMSEKLFFGSGTQLSVL.

The chain employs TRBV4-3 and TRBJ2-7; TRBD1 agrees at 7 bases. Germline values: CDR1 LGHNA, CDR2 YSLEER. The CDR3 is 17 amino acids. V gave up 0 bases and J gave up 5 bases; unmatched junction bases: 13. The CDR3 DNA is TGCGCCAGCAGCCAAGATCCCTCATTTCAACAGGGGAACGAGCAGTACTTC. Its translation: CASSQDPSFQQGNEQYF.

The V gene is TRBV5-1, the J gene TRBJ1-2, with D unclear. The germline V gene encodes CDR1 SGHRS and CDR2 YFSETQ. The CDR3 extends over 19 amino acids. Trimming pared 4 bases from V and 0 bases from J, leaving 25 bases between. As DNA, the CDR3 is TGCGCCAGCAGCCACACCCCCACCAGTGTGGCTCATACTAACTATGGCTACACCTTC. Protein sequence: CASSHTPTSVAHTNYGYTF. Using reference TRBV5-1 and TRBJ1-2 for the parts outside the CDR3, the full variable domain is KAGVTQTPRYLIKTRGQQVTLSCSPISGHRSVSWYQQTPGQGLQFLFEYFSETQRNKGNFPGRFSGRQFSNSRSEMNVSTLELGDSALYLCASSHTPTSVAHTNYGYTFGSGTRLTVV.

The table lists this clone with a few counts. The chain carries TRBV15 and TRBJ2-1, with TRBD2 matching over 12 bases. The trim removed 5 bases at V and 7 bases at J, leaving 15 bases unmatched. The length of the CDR3 is 18 residues. Germline V lookup: CDR1 LNHNV, CDR2 YYDKDF (reference sequence). Here the CDR3 reads CATSPPRRTSGDWNEQFF. Written as DNA, the CDR3 is TGTGCCACCAGCCCCCCACGACGGACTAGCGGGGACTGGAATGAGCAGTTCTTC.

The chain recombines TRBV10-2 with TRBJ1-2, with D perhaps matching TRBD1 (5 bases). With 6 bases removed from V and 2 bases from J, the gap between germline ends came to 10 bases. This CDR3 is built from 13 residues. Germline V gene data show CDR1 as WSHSY and CDR2 as SAAADI. The CDR3 sequence is CASSPDRNYGYTF. The CDR3 bases are TGCGCCAGCAGCCCCGACAGAAACTATGGCTACACCTTC.

This chain links TRBV11-3 with TRBJ1-3; a possible D gene is TRBD1 (5 bases). In germline, CDR1 is SGHNT, CDR2 YENEEA. CDR3 length: 18 residues. Trimming shortened V by 3 bases and J by 0 bases, and 18 bases separated the two germline ends. In DNA, the CDR3 is TGTGCCAGCAGCTTCCCCCCAGGCAGGGCCAACTCTGGAAACACCATATATTTT. Encoded protein: CASSFPPGRANSGNTIYF. The variable domain in full, completed from reference TRBV11-3 and TRBJ1-3, reads EAGVVQSPRYKIIEKKQPVAFWCNPISGHNTLYWYLQNLGQGPELLIRYENEEAVDDSQLPKDRFSAERLKGVDSTLKIQPAELGDSAVYLCASSFPPGRANSGNTIYFGEGSWLTVV.

This clone came up a few times. V usage is TRBV6-5 and J usage is TRBJ2-7, with D maybe TRBD1 (6 bases). V was clipped by 6 bases and J by 0 bases, with 15 bases between them. CDR3 length: 15 amino acids. Germline CDR1 is MNHEY and CDR2 is SVGAGI. The CDR3 DNA follows: TGTGCCAGCAGACGTAACAGGGAGAGCTCCTACGAGCAGTACTTC. Translated: CASRRNRESSYEQYF.

The V gene is TRBV5-1, the J gene TRBJ1-6; D is unclear. This CDR3 is built from 13 residues. V lost 0 bases, J lost 8 bases, and 6 bases lay in between. Germline loops: CDR1 SGHRS, CDR2 YFSETQ. The CDR3 spells CASSLENYSPLHF. In DNA form, the CDR3 reads TGCGCCAGCAGCTTGGAGAACTATTCACCCCTCCACTTT.

The chain carries TRBV29-1 and TRBJ2-5, with D maybe TRBD2 (5 bases). Germline loops: CDR1 SQVTM, CDR2 ANQGSEA. V lost 6 bases, J lost 5 bases, and 10 bases lay in between. The CDR3 contains 11 residues. CDR3 sequence reads: CSVASGETQYF. The CDR3, as DNA: TGCAGCGTCGCCTCGGGGGAGACCCAGTACTTC. Full variable domain (rest looked up from reference TRBV29-1 and TRBJ2-5): SAVISQKPSRDICQRGTSLTIQCQVDSQVTMMFWYRQQPGQSLTLIATANQGSEATYESGFVIDKFPISRPNLTFSTLTVSNMSPEDSSIYLCSVASGETQYFGPGTRLLVL.

The V call is TRBV2, the J call TRBJ1-6, with 7 bases lining up with TRBD1. Germline loops: CDR1 SNHLY, CDR2 FYNNEI. After removal of 0 bases from V and 10 bases from J, the junction contained 3 bases not matched to a gene. CDR3 length: 14 amino acids. CDR3 amino acids: CASSEAQGVSPLHF. In DNA form, the CDR3 reads TGTGCCAGCAGTGAAGCTCAGGGGGTCTCACCCCTCCACTTT.

The genes are TRBV27 and TRBJ1-2; perhaps TRBD1 as D (6 bases). The CDR3 totals 14 residues. CDR1 MNHEY and CDR2 SMNVEV come from the germline V gene (reference sequence). The ends were cut back, 9 bases at V and 2 bases at J, with 16 bases in the middle. The CDR3 sequence is CASGGGGLNYGYTF. The CDR3 DNA sequence: TGTGCCAGTGGGGGGGGCGGGCTCAACTATGGCTACACCTTC.

The chain carries TRBV5-5 and TRBJ2-1; TRBD2 matches at 11 bases. The CDR3 spans 19 residues. J was trimmed by 4 bases and V by 0 bases; bases with no gene match: 12. CDR1 SGHKS and CDR2 YYEKEE come from the germline V gene (reference sequence). CDR3 in DNA: TGTGCCAGCAGCTTGGCGACTAGCGGGGCGACGGTCGGATACAATGAGCAGTTCTTC. The encoded protein is CASSLATSGATVGYNEQFF.

This clone has more than one count but fewer than ten. This chain connects TRBV3-1 (or the pseudogene TRBV3-2) to TRBJ2-5; possible D gene TRBD2, 6 bases. Trimming took off 4 bases at V and 7 bases at J, with 10 bases between the two ends. The CDR3 sequence is 12 residues long. The germline V gene has CDR1 LGHDT and CDR2 YNNKEL (reference sequence). CDR3 residues: CASSRRDGTQYF. The CDR3 region has the DNA TGTGCCAGCAGCCGGAGGGATGGGACCCAGTACTTC.

This chain connects TRBV9 to TRBJ2-3; D call uncertain. Germline V gene data show CDR1 as SGDLS and CDR2 as YYNGEE. Between the trimmed V and J ends, which lost 2 bases and 0 bases, there was a span of 13 bases. The CDR3 is 16 residues long. CDR3 sequence: CASSVGRWVSTDTQYF. The CDR3 region has the DNA TGTGCCAGCAGCGTGGGCAGGTGGGTGAGCACAGATACGCAGTATTTT.

This clone occurred once. This chain joins TRBV6-2 or TRBV6-3 and TRBJ1-1; D is unclear. The CDR3 is 13 amino acids. CDR1 MNHEY and CDR2 SVGEGT come from the germline V gene. V lost 5 bases and J lost 0, with 7 bases in between. As DNA, the CDR3 is TGTGCCAGCAGTCCGCAGATGAACACTGAAGCTTTCTTT. It translates to CASSPQMNTEAFF.

This chain connects TRBV29-1 to TRBJ2-7; possible D gene TRBD1, 5 bases. V lost 6 bases and J lost 4, with 19 bases in between. The V gene's germline CDR1 is SQVTM and CDR2 ANQGSEA. The CDR3 consists of 14 residues. The CDR3 region is CSVGPGAGLYEQYF. In nucleotides, the CDR3 is TGCAGCGTCGGGCCTGGGGCAGGGTTGTACGAGCAGTACTTC.

The chain joins TRBV5-8 to TRBJ2-7, with D tentatively TRBD1 (6 bases). The CDR3 extends over 15 amino acids. V dropped 4 bases and J dropped 5 bases, with 19 bases sitting between them. CDR1 is SGHTS and CDR2 is YDEGEE in the germline V gene. For the CDR3, the DNA is TGTGCCAGCAGCAAAGGACAGTTTAGGTTCAACGAGCAGTACTTC. Translated, it gives CASSKGQFRFNEQYF.

CDR3 nucleotide sequence: TGTGCCAGCTTGGGGCGGGGTAGTACGATCGGCTATGGCTACACCTTC. It yields the protein CASLGRGSTIGYGYTF. The genes are TRBV5-6 and TRBJ1-2; D might be TRBD1 (5 bases). V lost 7 bases, J lost 4 bases, and 23 bases lay in between. CDR3 length: 16 residues. CDR1 is SGHDT and CDR2 is YYEEEE in the germline V gene.

The V and J genes are TRBV29-1 and TRBJ1-2, with 9 bases aligning to TRBD1. Germline V gene data show CDR1 as SQVTM and CDR2 as ANQGSEA. V was pared by 6 bases and J by 8 bases, with 7 bases of the junction left unmatched. The CDR3 is 12 amino acids. DNA of the CDR3: TGCAGCGTGGGGACAGGGTTGATCGGCTACACCTTC. Protein product: CSVGTGLIGYTF.

The chain uses TRBV3-1 (or the pseudogene TRBV3-2) and TRBJ2-2; 11 nucleotides align to TRBD1. The length of the CDR3 is 16 residues. The J segment lost 3 bases and the V segment lost 4 bases, leaving 4 bases of the junction unmatched. CDR1 is LGHDT and CDR2 is YNNKEL in the germline V gene (reference sequence). The CDR3 DNA reads as TGTGCCAGCAGCCCTGGACAGGGGGCCGACACCGGGGAGCTGTTTTTT. The encoded protein is CASSPGQGADTGELFF.

The chain employs TRBV7-6 and TRBJ2-1; the match to TRBD2 covers 7 bases. V gave up 1 base and J gave up 6 bases; unmatched junction bases: 6. The CDR3 loop spans 15 amino acids. The V gene's germline CDR1 is SGHVS and CDR2 FNYEAQ. CDR3: CASSLGASGVNEQFF. Written as DNA, the CDR3 is TGTGCCAGCAGCTTAGGGGCTAGCGGAGTCAATGAGCAGTTCTTC.

The genes are TRBV18 and TRBJ2-1; tentatively, D is TRBD1 (6 bases). This CDR3 spans 17 amino acids. V was shortened by 3 bases and J by 0 bases, with 15 bases between the two germline ends. Germline CDR1 is KGHSH and CDR2 is LQKENI. CDR3 in amino acids: CASSPTTGLSSYNEQFF. The CDR3 DNA reads TGTGCCAGCTCACCGACCACAGGGCTCAGCTCCTACAATGAGCAGTTCTTC. Filled out from reference TRBV18 and TRBJ2-1, the complete variable domain reads NAGVMQNPRHLVRRRGQEARLRCSPMKGHSHVYWYRQLPEEGLKFMVYLQKENIIDESGMPKERFSAEFPKEGPSILRIQQVVRGDSAAYFCASSPTTGLSSYNEQFFGPGTRLTVL.

The chain combines TRBV7-8 with TRBJ1-2; tentative D call: TRBD1 (5 bases). CDR3 length: 14 amino acids. Germline values: CDR1 SGHVS, CDR2 FQNEAQ. With 2 bases removed from V and 5 bases from J, the gap between germline ends came to 12 bases. CDR3 in DNA: TGTGCCAGCAGCTTATTGGGGGGTGGATATGGCTACACCTTC. Translated, it gives CASSLLGGGYGYTF.

The J gene is TRBJ2-4, the V gene TRBV21-1; TRBD2 is taken as the D call from the table, unchecked against the DNA. TRBV21-1 is termed a pseudogene. This CDR3 is built from 20 residues. Here the CDR3 DNA reads TGTGCCAGCAGCAAAGCAGAGGCTAGCGGGGGGAGCCTAGCCAAAAACATTCAGTACTTC. Translating it yields CASSKAEASGGSLAKNIQYF.

This rearrangement joins TRBV7-9 to TRBJ1-1; 12 bases match TRBD1. In germline, CDR1 is SEHNR, CDR2 FQNEAQ (reference sequence). Trimming cost V 0 bases and J 8 bases; bases outside gene matches: 10. This CDR3 is built from 17 residues. The CDR3 sequence: CASSLATGTGGVGEAFF. CDR3 in DNA: TGTGCCAGCAGCTTAGCAACCGGGACAGGGGGCGTAGGAGAAGCTTTCTTT.

The chain carries TRBV2 and TRBJ1-3; no firm D call. V was shortened by 11 bases and J by 3 bases, with 20 bases between the two germline ends. This CDR3 is 15 amino acids long. The germline CDR1 and CDR2 sequences are SNHLY and FYNNEI. Here the CDR3 reads CAEGPWESGGNTIYF. For the CDR3, the DNA is TGTGCCGAAGGGCCTTGGGAGTCGGGTGGAAACACCATATATTTT.

V usage is TRBV6-5 and J usage is TRBJ1-1, with 7 bases lining up with TRBD1. CDR3 length equals 14 residues. Germline-derived CDR1 and CDR2 are MNHEY and SVGAGI. V was pared by 5 bases and J by 5 bases, with 8 bases of the junction left unmatched. CDR3 coding DNA: TGTGCCAGCAGTCCCGGGACAGTCAAAACTGAAGCTTTCTTT. It specifies CASSPGTVKTEAFF.

This clone has a single count. The rearrangement uses TRBV18 and TRBJ1-4, with 9 bases lining up with TRBD1. In germline, CDR1 is KGHSH, CDR2 LQKENI. The CDR3 is 16 amino acids. V was pared by 0 bases and J by 5 bases, with 4 bases of the junction left unmatched. This CDR3 is CASSPPTGGVNEKLFF. The CDR3 DNA follows: TGTGCCAGCTCACCACCTACAGGGGGCGTAAATGAAAAACTGTTTTTT.

The table lists this clone with a count of one. The chain recombines TRBV2 with TRBJ2-5, with 14 bases that match TRBD2. The CDR3 totals 15 residues. The ends lost 6 bases at V and 5 bases at J; junction bases unmatched: 5. Germline loops: CDR1 SNHLY, CDR2 FYNNEI. The CDR3 loop is CASSVTSGGAETQYF. CDR3 nucleotides: TGTGCCAGCAGCGTGACTAGCGGGGGGGCTGAGACCCAGTACTTC. Variable domain in full (rest from reference TRBV2 and TRBJ2-5): EPEVTQTPSHQVTQMGQEVILRCVPISNHLYFYWYRQILGQKVEFLVSFYNNEISEKSEIFDDQFSVERPDGSNFTLKIRSTKLEDSAMYFCASSVTSGGAETQYFGPGTRLLVL.

The rearrangement uses TRBV29-1 and TRBJ2-1, with 8 bases fitting TRBD1. Looked up from germline, CDR1 is SQVTM and CDR2 is ANQGSEA. This CDR3 region has 12 residues. The J segment lost 8 bases and the V segment lost 7 bases, leaving 7 bases of the junction unmatched. The CDR3 nucleotides read TGCAGCGGCGGACAGGGAAAATATGAGCAGTTCTTC. Protein: CSGGQGKYEQFF.